Following are 16 T cell receptor beta chains from one sample sequenced in a study of siplizumab effects on memory and regulatory T cells. The method was immunoSEQ multiplex PCR; TCRdb's version includes in-frame clones alone and lacks a portion of them. The sample has 95,000 to 100,000 clones; nearly 95% are singletons. The sequencing input was non-Treg CD4+ T cells sorted from blood. The receptors come from a human donor in good health.

The chain employs TRBV5-1 and TRBJ2-5; 11 bases match TRBD2. CDR1 is SGHRS and CDR2 is YFSETQ in the germline V gene. Trimming cost V 9 bases and J 5 bases; bases outside gene matches: 12. The CDR3 has 15 amino acids. This CDR3 is CATKITSGSWETQYF. Here the CDR3 DNA reads TGCGCCACCAAAATAACTAGCGGGAGTTGGGAGACCCAGTACTTC.

The chain carries TRBV30 and TRBJ1-1, with D hard to call. Germline CDR1 is GTSNPN and CDR2 is SVGIG (reference sequence). Trimming removed 5 bases from V and 1 base from J, with 11 bases in between. The CDR3 is 13 amino acids. CDR3 residues: CAWGVLGNTEAFF. The CDR3 DNA reads TGTGCCTGGGGGGTCCTTGGGAACACTGAAGCTTTCTTT.

Only one count was recorded for this clone. This chain uses TRBV25-1 with TRBJ2-1; 10 nucleotides line up with TRBD2. The germline V gene has CDR1 MGHDK and CDR2 SYGVNS. V lost 4 bases and J lost 12; bases outside the gene matches: 9. This CDR3 comprises 14 residues. The CDR3 DNA sequence: TGTGCCAGCAGTGGACTAGCGGGTATAAGGGGGCAGTTCTTC. It yields the protein CASSGLAGIRGQFF.

This chain links TRBV7-2 with TRBJ2-3; D might be TRBD2 (6 bases). This CDR3 contains 14 residues. CDR1 SGHTA and CDR2 FQGNSA come from the germline V gene. The ends were cut back, 1 base at V and 5 bases at J, with 10 bases in the middle. CDR3 sequence reads: CASSLVQEGDTQYF. The CDR3, as DNA: TGTGCCAGCAGCTTAGTGCAGGAGGGAGATACGCAGTATTTT.

A single count supports this clone. V gene TRBV7-3 combines with J gene TRBJ2-1; 14 positions agree with TRBD2. V shed 5 bases and J 8 bases; nucleotides not matched to a gene: 14. CDR1 is SGHTA, CDR2 FQGTGA, per germline. CDR3 length: 18 amino acids. The CDR3 sequence is CASSRGLAGVGLRDEQFF. The CDR3 DNA reads TGTGCCAGCAGCCGGGGACTAGCGGGAGTGGGTTTACGCGATGAGCAGTTCTTC.

The CDR3 is CATSRGVGQQETQYF. CDR3 nucleotides: TGTGCCACCAGCAGGGGAGTGGGACAGCAAGAGACCCAGTACTTC. J is TRBJ2-5 and V is TRBV15; TRBD1 matches at 7 bases. Unmatched junction bases numbered 6, after V lost 3 bases and J lost 2 bases. The CDR3 covers 15 residues. Germline values: CDR1 LNHNV, CDR2 YYDKDF (reference sequence).

This chain connects TRBV7-2 to TRBJ2-7; 7 bases agree with TRBD1. Germline values: CDR1 SGHTA, CDR2 FQGNSA. The V segment lost 5 bases and the J segment 9 bases; nucleotides outside the gene matches: 10. The CDR3 extends over 13 amino acids. DNA for the CDR3: TGTGCCAGCAGCGTTGACAGGGCCAGGGTGCAGTACTTC. As protein: CASSVDRARVQYF.

V is TRBV30 and J is TRBJ1-2; a possible D gene is TRBD1 (5 bases). V lost 1 base, J lost 5 bases, and 14 bases lay in between. This CDR3 has 14 residues. The germline V gene has CDR1 GTSNPN and CDR2 SVGIG (reference sequence). The CDR3 reads CAWSEGVPPYGYTF. The CDR3 coding sequence is TGTGCCTGGAGTGAAGGGGTCCCACCTTATGGCTACACCTTC.

This chain joins TRBV15 and TRBJ2-1; 7 nucleotides agree with TRBD2. This CDR3 has 13 residues. CDR1 LNHNV and CDR2 YYDKDF come from the germline V gene (reference sequence). V trimming: 0 bases; J trimming: 15 bases; junction bases outside the gene matches: 8. DNA for the CDR3: TGTGCCACCAGCAGAGACGGCCTCACGGGAGGGTTCTTC. Protein: CATSRDGLTGGFF.

This clone was counted once. The chain carries TRBV27 and TRBJ2-7, with D possibly being TRBD1 (5 bases). The CDR3 has 14 residues. The V end lost 3 bases, the J end lost 3 bases, and 12 bases lay between the germline ends. Germline lookup yields CDR1 MNHEY and CDR2 SMNVEV (reference sequence). For the CDR3, the DNA is TGTGCCAGCAGTTTCCAGGGTTTTGACTACGAGCAGTACTTC. It translates to CASSFQGFDYEQYF.

The gene calls are TRBV20-1 and TRBJ1-4; unclear D gene. CDR1 is DFQATT and CDR2 is SNEGSKA in the germline V gene (reference sequence). The CDR3 has 11 amino acids. Between the trimmed V and J ends, which lost 5 bases and 10 bases, there was a span of 11 bases. The CDR3 DNA follows: TGCAGTGCTCCTGGACGAGGAAAACTGTTTTTT. Protein sequence: CSAPGRGKLFF.

The chain recombines TRBV5-1 with TRBJ1-5, with unresolved D. The CDR3 spans 13 residues. Trimming removed 0 bases at V and 5 bases at J, with 6 bases between. Per germline, CDR1 SGHRS and CDR2 YFSETQ. DNA for the CDR3: TGCGCCAGCAGCTTGGCCGTTGATCAGCCCCAGCATTTT. This gives the protein CASSLAVDQPQHF.

The chain joins TRBV5-8 to TRBJ1-2; D gene unclear. Germline loops: CDR1 SGHTS, CDR2 YDEGEE. CDR3 length equals 12 residues. V was clipped by 5 bases and J by 2 bases, with 7 bases between them. Written as DNA, the CDR3 is TGTGCCAGCAGTGCGGACAACTATGGCTACACCTTC. This sequence encodes CASSADNYGYTF.

The chain couples TRBV30 to TRBJ2-5, with 10 nucleotides matching TRBD2. Looked up from germline, CDR1 is GTSNPN and CDR2 is SVGIG (reference sequence). The CDR3 consists of 15 residues. Trimming took 5 bases from V and 4 from J; bases not matched to a gene: 10. Written as DNA, the CDR3 is TGTGCCTGGTCCCTAGGGGTAGCGGGAGGAGAGACCCAGTACTTC. This gives the protein CAWSLGVAGGETQYF.

This clone was detected once. This chain links TRBV6-6 with TRBJ2-1; 9 bases match TRBD2. The CDR3 loop spans 16 amino acids. The junction had 7 bases not matched to a gene; V was cut back by 0 bases and J by 7 bases. Looked up from germline, CDR1 is MNHNY and CDR2 is SVGAGI (reference sequence). The CDR3 loop reads CASSYSTGTSRNEQFF. CDR3 nucleotide sequence: TGTGCCAGCAGTTACTCAACCGGGACTAGCAGGAATGAGCAGTTCTTC.

This clone was seen a single time. The chain has TRBV27 and TRBJ2-1, with 11 bases matching TRBD2. Germline CDR1 MNHEY, CDR2 SMNVEV (reference sequence). CDR3 size: 15 residues. The ends lost 4 bases at V and 6 bases at J; junction bases unmatched: 5. The CDR3 DNA reads TGTGCCAGCAGTTCGGGACTAGCGGTCCTCAATGAGCAGTTCTTC. Protein sequence: CASSSGLAVLNEQFF.